The rows below give T cell receptor beta chains drawn from one sample of a study of CD8 T cells in acute hepatitis C reinfection. Profiled with immunoSEQ multiplex PCR; TCRdb holds only in-frame clones, not every one. The profile shows 30,000 to 40,000 clones, more than 75% of them singletons. What was sequenced was naive CD8+ T cells from PBMCs. Source of these receptors: a man under 40 with chronic hepatitis C. Both conserved end residues are part of each CDR3. Only part of the rows carry a size: once, few, many, or a class if the clone is expanded.

V gene: TRBV4-1
clone size: NA
J gene: TRBJ1-6
CDR3 protein: CASSLNPGAGGSPLHF

V gene: TRBV29-1
clone size: once
J gene: TRBJ2-5
CDR3 protein: CSVKLAGLQETQYF

V gene: TRBV6-5
clone size: NA
J gene: TRBJ2-5
CDR3 protein: CASKQGPTQYF

V gene: TRBV29-1
clone size: few
J gene: TRBJ2-2
CDR3 protein: CSVFLAGGWTGELFF

V gene: TRBV7-8
clone size: NA
J gene: TRBJ2-5
CDR3 protein: CASTSDMVRTANF

V gene: TRBV13
clone size: NA
J gene: TRBJ2-7
CDR3 protein: CASTTRTGAYEQYF

V gene: TRBV27
clone size: NA
J gene: TRBJ1-5
CDR3 protein: CASRPGTGTWQPQHF

V gene: TRBV19
clone size: few
J gene: TRBJ2-1
CDR3 protein: CASSIVAGGTNEQFF

V gene: TRBV6-5
clone size: NA
J gene: TRBJ1-5
CDR3 protein: CASRGGPSGNQPQHF

V gene: TRBV13
clone size: NA
J gene: TRBJ2-7
CDR3 protein: CASSHKDRAFLTNYEQYF

V gene: TRBV6-6
clone size: few
J gene: TRBJ1-5
CDR3 protein: CASSYSGEGQPQHF

V gene: TRBV7-6
clone size: NA
J gene: TRBJ2-3
CDR3 protein: CASSLGTVRTDTQYF

V gene: TRBV5-8
clone size: once
J gene: TRBJ2-1
CDR3 protein: CASSLQGYNEQFF

V gene: TRBV6-1
clone size: once
J gene: TRBJ1-5
CDR3 protein: CARATGGSNQPQHF

V gene: TRBV25-1
clone size: NA
J gene: TRBJ2-5
CDR3 protein: CASSDGAAQYF

V gene: TRBV27
clone size: NA
J gene: TRBJ2-7
CDR3 protein: CASKVSAGDYEQYF

V gene: TRBV6-4
clone size: NA
J gene: TRBJ2-1
CDR3 protein: CASSDTGTSIYNEQFF

V gene: TRBV6-6
clone size: NA
J gene: TRBJ1-5
CDR3 protein: CAGNPGGANQPQHF

V gene: TRBV4-1
clone size: once
J gene: TRBJ1-1
CDR3 protein: CASSQDKGGTEAFF

V gene: TRBV9
clone size: NA
J gene: TRBJ1-1
CDR3 protein: CASSPWDRGDTEAFF

V gene: TRBV25-1
clone size: once
J gene: TRBJ2-3
CDR3 protein: CASSASGGGSTDTQYF

V gene: TRBV25-1
clone size: NA
J gene: TRBJ2-7
CDR3 protein: CASRRGSRSHEQYF

V gene: TRBV10-3
clone size: NA
J gene: TRBJ1-5
CDR3 protein: CAISESGDSLSNQPQHF

V gene: TRBV13
clone size: few
J gene: TRBJ2-2
CDR3 protein: CASSFRGPGELFF

V gene: TRBV11-2
clone size: NA
J gene: TRBJ2-7
CDR3 protein: CASSFERDISYEQYF

V gene: TRBV19
clone size: NA
J gene: TRBJ1-1
CDR3 protein: CASSETLHPEAFF

V gene: TRBV27
clone size: NA
J gene: TRBJ1-1
CDR3 protein: CASSFGGATEAFF

V gene: TRBV7-9
clone size: NA
J gene: TRBJ1-1
CDR3 protein: CASSPVTGGTPEAFF

V gene: TRBV5-6
clone size: NA
J gene: TRBJ2-7
CDR3 protein: CASSSGSGYEQYF

V gene: TRBV13
clone size: NA
J gene: TRBJ2-1
CDR3 protein: CASSFSGTVNEQFF

V gene: TRBV7-2
clone size: NA
J gene: TRBJ2-7
CDR3 protein: CASSFPPAYEQYF

V gene: TRBV27
clone size: NA
J gene: TRBJ2-1
CDR3 protein: CASSLLGGYNEQFF

V gene: TRBV7-9
clone size: NA
J gene: TRBJ2-3
CDR3 protein: CASSYVTSSTDTQYF

V gene: TRBV4-3
clone size: NA
J gene: TRBJ1-5
CDR3 protein: CASSQRNLPLSNQPQHF

V gene: TRBV7-9
clone size: NA
J gene: TRBJ1-2
CDR3 protein: CASSLVGQPYGYTF

V gene: TRBV5-1
clone size: NA
J gene: TRBJ2-7
CDR3 protein: CASSLGTTTYEQYF

V gene: TRBV27
clone size: NA
J gene: TRBJ2-3
CDR3 protein: CASSLQPSTDTQYF

V gene: TRBV19
clone size: NA
J gene: TRBJ1-1
CDR3 protein: CANETTNTEAFF

V gene: TRBV9
clone size: NA
J gene: TRBJ2-4
CDR3 protein: CASSPNGKNIQYF